Listed below are T cell receptor beta chains from one sample, sequenced in a study of blood T cell repertoires in COVID-19. The data were produced by immunoSEQ multiplex PCR, yet TCRdb's version contains in-frame clones alone and is incomplete. The data contain 70,000 to 95,000 clones, 85% to 90% of them singletons. The sequenced sample was peripheral blood. The receptors stem from a human donor with active COVID-19. The donor label of this sample is uncertain. CDR3s include the opening cysteine and the closing phenylalanine or tryptophan. Fields, in order: CDR3 DNA, CDR3 protein, V gene, clone size, J gene, D gene. The D gene is left open where the match is weak. Some rows mark clone size as missing; the rest say once, few, many or name a class of expanded clone.

TGTGCCAGCAGTGAAAGTCCGGGGGGGGCAGGGACATTGGTCACTGAAGCTTTCTTT CASSESPGGAGTLVTEAFF TRBV6-1 NA TRBJ1-1 NA
TGTGCCATCAGCTCGGGACAGGGAGGCTACGAGCAGTACTTC CAISSGQGGYEQYF TRBV10-3 NA TRBJ2-7 TRBD1
TGTGCCAGCAGCGGAGCGGGGGGTCCCCTACAGGCCGATGAGCAGTTCTTC CASSGAGGPLQADEQFF TRBV9 NA TRBJ2-1 TRBD2
TGTGCCAGCAGCTCGGGACAGGGGGCGGGAGATACGCAGTATTTT CASSSGQGAGDTQYF TRBV5-8 NA TRBJ2-3 TRBD1
TGTGCCAGCAGTTCAGGGGGCGCAAGGACAGATACGCAGTATTTT CASSSGGARTDTQYF TRBV27 NA TRBJ2-3 TRBD1
TGTGCCAGCTCACCGCTCGCAGGGACTTCAACTGAAGCTTTCTTT CASSPLAGTSTEAFF TRBV18 NA TRBJ1-1 NA
TGTGCCAGCAGGTTCAGGAGCGGGAGTAGCACAGATACGCAGTATTTT CASRFRSGSSTDTQYF TRBV7-2 NA TRBJ2-3 TRBD2
TGTGCCAGCAGCGTAGCGGTTAGCGGGGCACAAGAGACCCAGTACTTC CASSVAVSGAQETQYF TRBV9 NA TRBJ2-5 TRBD2
TGTGCCAGCAGTGAAGCGTTAGGACTAGCCCCCACAGATACGCAGTATTTT CASSEALGLAPTDTQYF TRBV2 NA TRBJ2-3 TRBD2
TGCGCCAGCAGCTTGCCTAGCGGTACCTACAATGAGCAGTTCTTC CASSLPSGTYNEQFF TRBV5-1 NA TRBJ2-1 TRBD2
TGTGCCAGCAGTCCGAGACTAGGAGAGACCCAGTACTTC CASSPRLGETQYF TRBV27 NA TRBJ2-5 NA
TGTGCCAGCAGCTTATCGGGAATGAACACTGAAGCTTTCTTT CASSLSGMNTEAFF TRBV7-2 NA TRBJ1-1 NA
TGTGCCAGCAGTTCCGGACGGGGCACCGGGGAGCTGTTTTTT CASSSGRGTGELFF TRBV27 NA TRBJ2-2 NA
TGTGCCAGCAGCCGCCCCCGCGGGCCCAGCCAAGATTACGAGCAGTACTTC CASSRPRGPSQDYEQYF TRBV12-1 NA TRBJ2-7 NA
TGTGCCAGCAGGCAAGGAGGGGGCCTTGAGACCCAGTACTTC CASRQGGGLETQYF TRBV7-2 NA TRBJ2-5 NA
TGTGCCATCCGGACAGGGGGGTATGGCTACACCTTC CAIRTGGYGYTF TRBV6-5 NA TRBJ1-2 TRBD1
TGTGCCACCAGTGAGCCCGGGACTAGCGGGGGAACAGATACGCAGTATTTT CATSEPGTSGGTDTQYF TRBV24-1 NA TRBJ2-3 TRBD2
TGTGCCAGCAGTGACGACAGGATGGAGAACACTGAAGCTTTCTTT CASSDDRMENTEAFF TRBV6-1 NA TRBJ1-1 NA
TGTGCCAGCAGCTCCCTCCCCCTGTATGACAATGAGCAGTTCTTC CASSSLPLYDNEQFF TRBV7-2 once TRBJ2-1 NA
TGCGCCAGCAGCCCCGCACCAGCGGGGGGGGGTGTCACAGATACGCAGTATTTT CASSPAPAGGGVTDTQYF TRBV4-3 NA TRBJ2-3 TRBD2
TGTGCCACCAGCAGAGATCTTCATAATTCACCCCTCCACTTT CATSRDLHNSPLHF TRBV15 NA TRBJ1-6 NA
TGCGCCAGCAGCAGACAGGGAAACTCCTACGAGCAGTACTTC CASSRQGNSYEQYF TRBV10-1 NA TRBJ2-7 TRBD1
TGTGCCAGCAGCTCAGCGGGGGGGCAGCCCCAGCATTTT CASSSAGGQPQHF TRBV7-3 NA TRBJ1-5 NA
TGTGCCAGCTCACGCGATTACTATGGCTACACCTTC CASSRDYYGYTF TRBV18 NA TRBJ1-2 NA
TGTGCCAGCAGTTTAGGGAGACCTGGAAACACCATATATTTT CASSLGRPGNTIYF TRBV27 NA TRBJ1-3 NA
TGTGCCAGCAGCTTGGTACAGGGGAACACTGAAGCTTTCTTT CASSLVQGNTEAFF TRBV7-2 NA TRBJ1-1 NA
TGTGCCAGCAGCTCGGAGACGGCCTTGGCGGTGACCCAGTACTTC CASSSETALAVTQYF TRBV7-6 once TRBJ2-5 NA
TGTGCCAGTAGGACCGGGACAGGGGGCAGTGGTGAAAAACTGTTTTTT CASRTGTGGSGEKLFF TRBV19 NA TRBJ1-4 TRBD1
TGTGCCAGCAGTTACTCGGGACTAGCGGGGGTTTACAATGAGCAGTTCTTC CASSYSGLAGVYNEQFF TRBV6-2/TRBV6-3 NA TRBJ2-1 TRBD2
TGTGCCAGCAGTCGACGTCAGGTGGTGGGGGCCAACGTCCTGACTTTC CASSRRQVVGANVLTF TRBV27 NA TRBJ2-6 NA
TGCGCCAGCAGCCAAGGACTAGCGGGGGGGGTATTCCCCGGGACGCAGTATTTT CASSQGLAGGVFPGTQYF TRBV4-1 NA TRBJ2-3 TRBD2